This T cell receptor (beta chain) was identified in a study of tumor-infiltrating lymphocytes in primary liver carcinoma. Turning to the study itself: The patients comprised men and women between the ages of 30 and 69 years. Measuring about 4.2 to 10 cm across, the tumors were staged as T1-T3 N0M0. Each sample had roughly 3.5 to 7.5 million productive TCRbeta reads regardless of tissue type.

The germline V gene encodes CDR1 SGHAT and CDR2 FQNNGV. CDR3 length: 15 amino acids. Starting from around 500 ng of total RNA, TCR beta cDNA was produced with a primer in the constant region. Libraries of TCR beta came from three nested multiplex PCR rounds with slightly modified ARM-PCR. Investigators reported that the first two PCR rounds, at roughly 10 cycles each, used TRBV1-TRBV30 forward primers with a C-beta reverse primer. MiXCR was run by TCRdb on the multiplex PCR reads, yielding one entry per CDR3 protein. This sample carries about 110,000 distinct CDR3 sequences, around 84% of them seen once, and the ten largest clones take approximately 20%. Investigators took RNA and DNA out together from roughly 21-30 mg of unsorted bulk tissue. Surgical resection served as treatment for the primary liver carcinoma of these patients. A word on this clonotype: One end of the junction varies from germline; a read error may be responsible.

The chain combines TRBV11-2 with TRBJ2-5; no reliable D call. The sample consisted of liver tumor tissue from sampling region 3. Subset of the sample: tumor region T3, left-lateral pole. The receptor comes from a man aged 35 to 55 with primary liver carcinoma and hepatitis B virus infection. The CDR3 here is CASSPFGLVPESQYF. In nucleotides, the CDR3 is TGTGCCAGCAGCCCCTTCGGGCTAGTCCCTGAGAGCCAGTACTTC. The variable domain in full, with the rest retrieved from reference TRBV11-2 and TRBJ2-5, is EAGVAQSPRYKIIEKRQSVAFWCNPISGHATLYWYQQILGQGPKLLIQFQNNGVVDDSQLPKDRFSAERLKGVDSTLKIQPAKLEDSAVYLCASSPFGLVPESQYFGPGTRLLVL.